This T cell receptor (beta chain) emerged from a study of T cell responses to AZD1222 COVID-19 vaccine. Overall study: Pooling of second doses given at about 4 or about 12 weeks was done.

Study-level findings and limits: In a largely white British group with more females than males, clonal diversity was possibly underestimated. No repertoire was sampled before or during the peak T cell response, only after it. Of spike-specific TCRs, nearly half reportedly target regions left unmutated in variants.

Generated by immunoSEQ multiplex PCR, the TCRdb table keeps only in-frame clones and is missing some. The sample carries around 100,000 clones, around 90% recorded once. The J segment lost 5 bases and the V segment lost 4 bases, leaving 11 bases of the junction unmatched. The germline CDR1 and CDR2 sequences are SGHRS and YFSETQ. This CDR3 comprises 16 residues. Regarding this clone: Its antigen is unidentified.

The chain combines TRBV5-1 with TRBJ2-5; TRBD2 matches 10 bases. The TCR sequence derives from an adult in good health. The material was peripheral blood, obtained on day 0 of AZD1222 vaccination. Written as DNA, the CDR3 is TGCGCCAGCAGCCCCACCTCTAGCGGGAGAGGGGAGACCCAGTACTTC. Protein sequence: CASSPTSSGRGETQYF.